The entry that follows covers one T cell receptor beta chain sequence. The CDR3 is made up of 15 amino acids. Per the germline V gene, CDR1 is SGHNT and CDR2 is YENEEA. V was trimmed by 2 bases and J by 3 bases, leaving 13 bases between them. This record comes from a study of shared T cell receptors in the human thymus. Generated by immunoSEQ multiplex PCR, the TCRdb table keeps only in-frame clones and is missing some. The top ten clones hold approximately 0.02% of a sample with about 380,000 clones, roughly 94% of them seen once. Sequenced: thymocytes. This receptor was taken from a human donor. This chain joins TRBV11-3 and TRBJ1-1; D may be TRBD1 (6 bases). CDR3 amino acids: CASSLTRGADTEAFF. CDR3 DNA: TGTGCCAGCAGCTTAACTAGGGGGGCGGACACTGAAGCTTTCTTT.